This TCR beta chain was recovered during a study of blood T cell repertoires in COVID-19. The data were produced by immunoSEQ multiplex PCR, yet TCRdb's version contains in-frame clones alone and is incomplete. Of about 200,000 clones in the sample, roughly 80% are singletons; the top ten hold roughly 4.8%. V lost 5 bases and J lost 7; bases outside the gene matches: 6. This CDR3 spans 14 amino acids. Per the germline V gene, CDR1 is WNHNN and CDR2 is SYGVQD (reference sequence). This sequence was found in a woman aged 50 to 60 who had been exposed to COVID-19. The rearrangement links TRBV10-1 to TRBJ2-5; TRBD2 agrees at 11 bases. Material: PBMCs or T cells enriched from blood (not recorded which). The CDR3 sequence: CASSLTSGVGTQYF. CDR3 DNA sequence: TGCGCCAGCAGTCTGACTAGCGGGGTTGGGACCCAGTACTTC.